The next 29 T cell receptor beta chains were all read from a single sample in a study of CD8 T cells in Susac syndrome. RNA was extracted with the RNeasy kit, and a quantity of roughly 0.5 to 1 ug was reverse transcribed using random hexamers. TCRdb reanalysed the immunoSEQ multiplex PCR reads using MiXCR and keeps one entry per CDR3 protein. Among around 280,000 distinct CDR3 sequences, about 92% were seen once, and the ten largest hold about 0.07%. Sequencing was performed on CD4+ T cells from PBMCs. Receptors were obtained from a human donor with multiple sclerosis.

The chain employs TRBV7-9 and TRBJ2-1; the D gene could be TRBD1 or TRBD2 (5 bases each). In germline, CDR1 is SEHNR, CDR2 FQNEAQ (reference sequence). The CDR3 has 14 amino acids. Trimming removed 7 bases at V and 8 bases at J, with 18 bases between. In DNA, the CDR3 is TGTGCCAGCACCCCCGAGGGGTGGATCGATGAGCAGTTCTTC. This encodes CASTPEGWIDEQFF.

This clonotype appeared a few times. The gene calls are TRBV11-2 and TRBJ2-7, with TRBD1 identical over 7 bases. The germline V gene encodes CDR1 SGHAT and CDR2 FQNNGV. The CDR3 consists of 15 residues. V shed 5 bases and J 2 bases; nucleotides not matched to a gene: 9. In DNA, the CDR3 is TGTGCCAGCAGCCCAGACCGGGACAGAACCTACGAGCAGTACTTC. Amino acids: CASSPDRDRTYEQYF.

This clonotype occurred once. The rearrangement uses TRBV20-1 and TRBJ2-3; the D gene is possibly TRBD1 (6 bases). The germline CDR1 and CDR2 sequences are DFQATT and SNEGSKA (reference sequence). The CDR3 consists of 13 residues. Trimming cost V 3 bases and J 1 base, with 8 bases left between them. The CDR3 DNA reads as TGCAGTGCTAGGAAGGGGGGCACAGATACGCAGTATTTT. Translated, it gives CSARKGGTDTQYF.

The J gene is TRBJ2-1, the V gene TRBV7-2; weak D call: TRBD2 (6 bases). This CDR3 contains 15 residues. Germline CDR1 is SGHTA and CDR2 is FQGNSA. Trimming took off 2 bases at V and 6 bases at J, with 14 bases between the two ends. CDR3 region: CASSLRASVGNEQFF. For the CDR3, the DNA is TGTGCCAGCAGCTTAAGGGCTAGCGTGGGCAATGAGCAGTTCTTC.

The rearrangement uses TRBV7-9 and TRBJ1-4, with unresolved D. Trimming left V 5 bases short and J 13 bases short, with 23 bases between. Germline CDR1 reads SEHNR; CDR2 reads FQNEAQ (reference sequence). This CDR3 region has 15 residues. DNA for the CDR3: TGTGCCAGCAGCACCCCGCGGGGTACTCCTTATCGACTGTTTTTT. Protein product: CASSTPRGTPYRLFF.

This clonotype was detected only once. The genes are TRBV27 and TRBJ2-3, with 8 nucleotides matching TRBD2. There are 16 residues in the CDR3. Unmatched junction bases numbered 7, after V lost 1 base and J lost 4 bases. CDR1 is MNHEY and CDR2 is SMNVEV in the germline V gene (reference sequence). Written as DNA, the CDR3 is TGTGCCAGCAGTTTATATCTTAGCGGGACTTCAGATACGCAGTATTTT. Translation: CASSLYLSGTSDTQYF.

The chain links TRBV3-1 to TRBJ1-1, with TRBD1 as a possible D gene (5 bases). Germline CDR1 and CDR2: LGHDT and YNNKEL (reference sequence). There are 13 residues in the CDR3. Trimming removed 1 base at V and 10 bases at J, with 13 bases between. CDR3 in amino acids: CASSQVGDAPAFF. As DNA, the CDR3 is TGTGCCAGCAGCCAAGTCGGGGACGCCCCAGCTTTCTTT.

This clonotype occurred once. The chain couples TRBV10-1 to TRBJ2-3; D not resolved. The CDR3 totals 13 residues. The germline V gene has CDR1 WNHNN and CDR2 SYGVQD (reference sequence). Trimming shortened V by 4 bases and J by 2 bases, and 7 bases separated the two germline ends. The CDR3 DNA sequence: TGCGCCAGCAGTGTGGATAACACAGATACGCAGTATTTT. Translated: CASSVDNTDTQYF.

This clonotype was counted once. The chain uses TRBV19 and TRBJ1-2; D may be TRBD1 (5 bases). V gave up 2 bases and J gave up 2 bases, with 18 bases separating them. Per the germline V gene, CDR1 is LNHDA and CDR2 is SQIVND (reference sequence). The CDR3 has 17 amino acids. The CDR3 reads CASSIRSVRDGNYGYTF. As DNA, the CDR3 is TGTGCCAGTAGTATAAGGTCCGTTCGGGACGGCAACTATGGCTACACCTTC.

The rearrangement uses TRBV29-1 and TRBJ2-1; 9 positions agree with TRBD2. CDR3 size: 16 residues. Germline V gene lookup returns CDR1 SQVTM and CDR2 ANQGSEA. V shed 6 bases and J 0 bases; nucleotides not matched to a gene: 9. The chain's CDR3 is CSVRRSGGSSYNEQFF. CDR3 nucleotide sequence: TGCAGCGTGCGTCGAAGCGGGGGGAGCTCCTACAATGAGCAGTTCTTC.

The J gene is TRBJ2-3, the V gene TRBV2; 10 bases are shared with TRBD1. Germline loops: CDR1 SNHLY, CDR2 FYNNEI. This CDR3 has 15 amino acids. The V gene end was trimmed by 6 bases and the J gene end by 1 base; junction bases not matched to a gene: 4. The CDR3 loop is CASRGQGLGTDTQYF. The CDR3 DNA follows: TGTGCCAGCAGGGGACAGGGGTTGGGCACAGATACGCAGTATTTT.

The V gene is TRBV2, the J gene TRBJ2-5, with 8 bases matching TRBD2. Germline V gene data show CDR1 as SNHLY and CDR2 as FYNNEI. The CDR3 has 14 amino acids. V was clipped by 3 bases and J by 4 bases; unmatched bases: 4. CDR3 amino acids: CASSERLAGETQYF. DNA for the CDR3: TGTGCCAGCAGTGAGCGGCTAGCGGGAGAGACCCAGTACTTC. The whole variable domain, remainder taken from reference TRBV2 and TRBJ2-5, is EPEVTQTPSHQVTQMGQEVILRCVPISNHLYFYWYRQILGQKVEFLVSFYNNEISEKSEIFDDQFSVERPDGSNFTLKIRSTKLEDSAMYFCASSERLAGETQYFGPGTRLLVL.

The chain employs TRBV12-3 or TRBV12-4 and TRBJ1-6; D not resolved. V was trimmed by 3 bases and J by 12 bases, leaving 6 bases between them. The CDR3 loop spans 11 amino acids. Here the CDR3 reads CASSFGQPLHF. As DNA, the CDR3 is TGTGCCAGCAGTTTCGGTCAACCCCTCCACTTT.

The rearrangement uses TRBV12-3 or TRBV12-4 and TRBJ1-2; D perhaps matches TRBD1 (5 bases). The V end lost 3 bases, the J end lost 4 bases, and 9 bases lay between the germline ends. This CDR3 has 13 residues. The CDR3 sequence is CASSFSGPYGYTF. The CDR3 DNA is TGTGCCAGCAGTTTCTCAGGGCCCTATGGCTACACCTTC.

CDR3 bases: TGCAGTGCTAGTAGAGTGGATACGCAGTATTTT. Its translation is CSASRVDTQYF. The chain uses TRBV20-1 and TRBJ2-3, with unresolved D. CDR1 DFQATT and CDR2 SNEGSKA come from the germline V gene (reference sequence). With 3 bases removed from V and 6 bases from J, the gap between germline ends came to 7 bases. This CDR3 is built from 11 residues.

This clonotype was recorded once. The chain combines TRBV28 with TRBJ1-2; 11 bases are shared with TRBD1. CDR3 length equals 16 residues. Germline trimming cut 5 bases from V and 4 bases from J; bases unmatched to any gene: 9. Germline V lookup: CDR1 MDHEN, CDR2 SYDVKM. The CDR3 reads CASSLGQGASPYGYTF. For the CDR3, the DNA is TGTGCCAGCAGTCTAGGACAGGGGGCTTCGCCCTATGGCTACACCTTC.

The rearrangement joins TRBV12-3 or TRBV12-4 to TRBJ2-7, with D hard to call. There are 12 residues in the CDR3. Trimming stripped 5 bases from V and 4 bases from J, with 9 bases between. In DNA, the CDR3 is TGTGCCAGCAGTCCTAGACGGTACGAGCAGTACTTC. Its translation is CASSPRRYEQYF.

The rearrangement uses TRBV3-1 and TRBJ2-5, with D unresolved. This CDR3 is built from 15 residues. Germline loops: CDR1 LGHDT, CDR2 YNNKEL (reference sequence). Trimming removed 1 base at V and 4 bases at J, with 13 bases between. CDR3: CASSQVIIAGETQYF. CDR3 in DNA: TGTGCCAGCAGCCAAGTAATTATCGCTGGAGAGACCCAGTACTTC.

The V and J genes are TRBV4-1 and TRBJ1-2, with D unclear. The CDR3 covers 13 residues. Germline loops: CDR1 MGHRA, CDR2 YSYEKL. V lost 3 bases to trimming and J lost 8 bases, with 13 bases between them. CDR3 sequence: CASSQYMKWGYTF. The CDR3 coding sequence is TGCGCCAGCAGCCAGTATATGAAGTGGGGCTACACCTTC.

The V gene is TRBV12-3 or TRBV12-4, the J gene TRBJ2-1, with TRBD2 as a possible D gene (5 bases). The CDR3 consists of 15 residues. The V end lost 1 base, the J end lost 0 bases, and 7 bases lay between the germline ends. This CDR3 reads CASSLGGVSYNEQFF. CDR3 in DNA: TGTGCCAGCAGTTTAGGGGGAGTCTCCTACAATGAGCAGTTCTTC.

This clonotype has a single count. The chain combines TRBV5-6 with TRBJ1-2; D not resolved. The germline gives CDR1 SGHDT, CDR2 YYEEEE. Trimming took off 3 bases at V and 4 bases at J, with 16 bases between the two ends. CDR3 length: 15 amino acids. CDR3 region: CASSSYSGRGYGYTF. CDR3 DNA sequence: TGTGCCAGCAGCTCTTACTCGGGCCGGGGCTATGGCTACACCTTC.

The chain links TRBV7-2 to TRBJ2-1; no clear D gene. In germline, CDR1 is SGHTA, CDR2 FQGNSA. Trimming took off 4 bases at V and 7 bases at J, with 11 bases between the two ends. CDR3 size: 13 residues. The CDR3 sequence: CASSSRTENEQFF. The CDR3, as DNA: TGTGCCAGCAGCTCTCGAACGGAAAATGAGCAGTTCTTC.

CDR3 amino acids: CASSIETGSNQPQHF. The CDR3 DNA follows: TGTGCCAGTAGTATCGAGACAGGGAGCAATCAGCCCCAGCATTTT. The chain has TRBV19 and TRBJ1-5; 7 bases are shared with TRBD1. After removal of 3 bases from V and 1 base from J, the junction contained 3 bases not matched to a gene. This CDR3 contains 15 residues. Germline values: CDR1 LNHDA, CDR2 SQIVND (reference sequence).

V is TRBV14 and J is TRBJ2-2; TRBD1 matches at 9 bases. Unmatched junction bases numbered 5, after V lost 6 bases and J lost 6 bases. CDR1 is SGHDN and CDR2 is FVKESK in the germline V gene. This CDR3 region has 14 residues. CDR3 loop: CASSRDRESGELFF. CDR3 bases: TGTGCCAGCAGTCGGGACAGGGAGTCCGGGGAGCTGTTTTTT.

The chain is built from TRBV19 and TRBJ2-3; 10 bases are a match to TRBD2. The CDR3 is 17 amino acids. V was clipped by 6 bases and J by 3 bases; unmatched bases: 12. Germline CDR1 and CDR2: LNHDA and SQIVND (reference sequence). The CDR3 region is CASSSLAGAGGTDTQYF. Here the CDR3 DNA reads TGTGCCAGTAGCTCGCTAGCGGGAGCTGGAGGTACAGATACGCAGTATTTT.

The chain uses TRBV5-1 and TRBJ2-7; TRBD1 is a possible D gene (6 bases). The CDR3 length is 14 residues. Germline values: CDR1 SGHRS, CDR2 YFSETQ. Trimming removed 5 bases from V and 0 bases from J, with 12 bases in between. CDR3 nucleotides: TGCGCCAGCAGTCCCTGGACAGTCTCCTACGAGCAGTACTTC. Its protein product is CASSPWTVSYEQYF.

V usage is TRBV5-1 and J usage is TRBJ2-7; D gene uncertain. CDR1 and CDR2 from the germline V gene are SGHRS and YFSETQ. Trimming shortened V by 0 bases and J by 4 bases, and 11 bases separated the two germline ends. The CDR3 length is 14 residues. This chain's CDR3 is CASSLGVPGYEQYF. In DNA, the CDR3 is TGCGCCAGCAGCTTGGGGGTCCCGGGTTACGAGCAGTACTTC.

The CDR3 DNA follows: TGTGCCACCCGGGCGGGTATGTGGGTCAATGAGCAGTTCTTC. Amino acids: CATRAGMWVNEQFF. The chain links TRBV25-1 to TRBJ2-1, with D tentatively TRBD2 (5 bases). The CDR3 is 14 amino acids. V lost 10 bases, J lost 6 bases, and 19 bases lay in between. Germline V gives CDR1 MGHDK, CDR2 SYGVNS. The full variable domain, completed using reference TRBV25-1 and TRBJ2-1, is EADIYQTPRYLVIGTGKKITLECSQTMGHDKMYWYQQDPGMELHLIHYSYGVNSTEKGDLSSESTVSRIRTEHFPLTLESARPSHTSQYLCATRAGMWVNEQFFGPGTRLTVL.

The genes are TRBV18 and TRBJ2-7; no clear D gene. Between the trimmed V and J ends, which lost 3 bases and 6 bases, there was a span of 18 bases. CDR3 size: 15 residues. CDR1 and CDR2 from the germline V gene are KGHSH and LQKENI. CDR3 sequence: CASSPRSVGTPEQYF. CDR3 DNA sequence: TGTGCCAGCTCACCGAGGTCGGTGGGCACTCCCGAGCAGTACTTC.